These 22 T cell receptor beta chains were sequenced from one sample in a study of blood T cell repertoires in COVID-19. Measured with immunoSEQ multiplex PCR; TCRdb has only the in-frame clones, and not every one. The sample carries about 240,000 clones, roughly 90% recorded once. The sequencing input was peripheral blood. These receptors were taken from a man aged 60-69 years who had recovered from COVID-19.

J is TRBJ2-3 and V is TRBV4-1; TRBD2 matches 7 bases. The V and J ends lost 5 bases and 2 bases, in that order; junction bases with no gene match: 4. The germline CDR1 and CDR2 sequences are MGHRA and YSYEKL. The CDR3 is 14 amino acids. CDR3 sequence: CASSYGGNTDTQYF. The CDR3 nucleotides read TGCGCCAGCAGCTACGGGGGGAACACAGATACGCAGTATTTT.

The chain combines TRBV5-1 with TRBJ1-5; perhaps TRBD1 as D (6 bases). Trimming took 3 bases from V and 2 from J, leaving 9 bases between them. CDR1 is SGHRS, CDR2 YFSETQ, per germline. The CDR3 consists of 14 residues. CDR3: CASSSSGGNQPQHF. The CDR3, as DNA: TGCGCCAGCAGCTCCTCAGGGGGCAATCAGCCCCAGCATTTT.

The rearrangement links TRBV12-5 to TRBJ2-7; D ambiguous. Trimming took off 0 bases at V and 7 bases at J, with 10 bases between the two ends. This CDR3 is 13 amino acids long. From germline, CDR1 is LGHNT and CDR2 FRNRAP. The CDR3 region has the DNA TGTGCTAGTGGTTTGGTACTCGAGAGGGAGCAGTACTTC. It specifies CASGLVLEREQYF.

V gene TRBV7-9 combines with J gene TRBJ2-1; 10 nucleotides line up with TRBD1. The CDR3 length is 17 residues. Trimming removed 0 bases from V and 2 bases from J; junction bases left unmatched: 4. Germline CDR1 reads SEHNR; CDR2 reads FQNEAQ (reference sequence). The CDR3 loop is CASSLAPGTGAYNEQFF. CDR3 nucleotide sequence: TGTGCCAGCAGCTTAGCTCCCGGGACAGGGGCCTACAATGAGCAGTTCTTC.

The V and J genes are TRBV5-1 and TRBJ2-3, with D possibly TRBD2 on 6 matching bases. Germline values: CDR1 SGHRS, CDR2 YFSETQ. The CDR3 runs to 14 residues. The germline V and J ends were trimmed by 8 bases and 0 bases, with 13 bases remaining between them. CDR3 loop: CASTGVLSTDTQYF. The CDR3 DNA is TGCGCCAGTACGGGGGTATTGAGCACAGATACGCAGTATTTT.

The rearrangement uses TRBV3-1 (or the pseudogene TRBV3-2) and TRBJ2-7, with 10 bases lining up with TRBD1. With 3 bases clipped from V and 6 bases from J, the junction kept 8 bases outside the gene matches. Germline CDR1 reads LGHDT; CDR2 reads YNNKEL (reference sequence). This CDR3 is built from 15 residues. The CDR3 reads CASSQPGQGKVEQYF. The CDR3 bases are TGTGCCAGCAGCCAGCCGGGACAGGGGAAGGTCGAGCAGTACTTC.

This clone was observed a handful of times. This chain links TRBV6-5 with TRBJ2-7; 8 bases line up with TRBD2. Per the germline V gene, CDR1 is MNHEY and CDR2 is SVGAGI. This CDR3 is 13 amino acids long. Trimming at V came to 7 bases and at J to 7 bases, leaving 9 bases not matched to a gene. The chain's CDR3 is CASMMDGTREQYF. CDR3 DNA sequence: TGTGCCAGCATGATGGACGGGACTAGGGAGCAGTACTTC.

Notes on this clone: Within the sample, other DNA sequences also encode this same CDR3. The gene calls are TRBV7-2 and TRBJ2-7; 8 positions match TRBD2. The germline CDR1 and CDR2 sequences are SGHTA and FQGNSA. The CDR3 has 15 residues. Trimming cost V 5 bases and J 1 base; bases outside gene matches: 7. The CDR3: CASSPGGGQSYEQYF. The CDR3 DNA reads TGTGCCAGCAGCCCGGGGGGGGGACAATCCTACGAGCAGTACTTC.

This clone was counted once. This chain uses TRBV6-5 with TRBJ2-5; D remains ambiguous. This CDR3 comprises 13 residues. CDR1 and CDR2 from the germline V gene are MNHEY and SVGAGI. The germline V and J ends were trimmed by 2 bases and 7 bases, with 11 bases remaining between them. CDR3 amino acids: CASSYRLVGTQYF. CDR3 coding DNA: TGTGCCAGCAGTTACCGGCTAGTAGGGACCCAGTACTTC.

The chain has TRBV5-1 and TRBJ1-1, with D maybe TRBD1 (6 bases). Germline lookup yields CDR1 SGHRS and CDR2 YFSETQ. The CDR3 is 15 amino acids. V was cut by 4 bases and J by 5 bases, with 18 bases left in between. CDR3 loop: CASSILTGLGTEAFF. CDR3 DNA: TGCGCCAGCAGCATTCTTACAGGGTTAGGTACTGAAGCTTTCTTT.

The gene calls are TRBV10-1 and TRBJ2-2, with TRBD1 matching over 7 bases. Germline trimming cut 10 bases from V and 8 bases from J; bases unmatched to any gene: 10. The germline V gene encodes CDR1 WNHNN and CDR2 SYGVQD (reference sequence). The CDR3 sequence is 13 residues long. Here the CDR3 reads CANEEGGSGELFF. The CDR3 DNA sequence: TGCGCCAACGAGGAAGGGGGCTCGGGGGAGCTGTTTTTT.

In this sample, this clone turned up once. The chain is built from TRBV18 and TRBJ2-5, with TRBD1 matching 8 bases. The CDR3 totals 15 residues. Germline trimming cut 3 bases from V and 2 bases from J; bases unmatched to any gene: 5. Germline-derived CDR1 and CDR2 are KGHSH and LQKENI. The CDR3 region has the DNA TGTGCCAGCTCACCCCCCGGGACAGGACAAGAGACCCAGTACTTC. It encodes CASSPPGTGQETQYF.

The DNA for the CDR3 is TGTGCCAGCAGCTCCCCGGGACAGGGGTACTATGGCTACACCTTC. Amino acid sequence: CASSSPGQGYYGYTF. V usage is TRBV9 and J usage is TRBJ1-2; TRBD1 aligns across 10 bases. Trimming removed 4 bases from V and 3 bases from J; junction bases left unmatched: 6. Germline V gene data show CDR1 as SGDLS and CDR2 as YYNGEE. The CDR3 is 15 residues long.

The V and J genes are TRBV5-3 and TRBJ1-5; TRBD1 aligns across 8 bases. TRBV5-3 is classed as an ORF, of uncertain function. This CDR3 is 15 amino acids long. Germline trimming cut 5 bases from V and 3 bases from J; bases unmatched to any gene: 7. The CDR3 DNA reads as TGTGCCAGAAGACGACAGGGGACATACAATCAGCCCCAGCATTTT. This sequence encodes CARRRQGTYNQPQHF.

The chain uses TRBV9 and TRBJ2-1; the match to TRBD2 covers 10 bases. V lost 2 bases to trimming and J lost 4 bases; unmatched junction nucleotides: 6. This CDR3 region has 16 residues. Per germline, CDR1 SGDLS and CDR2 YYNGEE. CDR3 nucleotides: TGTGCCAGCAGCGTCCCTCTAGCGGGGGTATACAATGAGCAGTTCTTC. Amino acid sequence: CASSVPLAGVYNEQFF.

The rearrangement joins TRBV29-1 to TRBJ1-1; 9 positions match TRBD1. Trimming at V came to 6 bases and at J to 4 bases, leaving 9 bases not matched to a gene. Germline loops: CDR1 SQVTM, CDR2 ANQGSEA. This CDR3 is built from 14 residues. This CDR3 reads CSVRTGGDGTEAFF. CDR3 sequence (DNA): TGCAGCGTCCGTACAGGGGGCGATGGCACTGAAGCTTTCTTT.

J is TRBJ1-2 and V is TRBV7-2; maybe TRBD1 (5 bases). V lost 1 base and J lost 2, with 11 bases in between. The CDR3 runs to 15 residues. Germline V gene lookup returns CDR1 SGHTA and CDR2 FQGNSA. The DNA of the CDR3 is TGTGCCAGCAGCTTAGGGGTGGGACTGAACTATGGCTACACCTTC. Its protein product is CASSLGVGLNYGYTF.

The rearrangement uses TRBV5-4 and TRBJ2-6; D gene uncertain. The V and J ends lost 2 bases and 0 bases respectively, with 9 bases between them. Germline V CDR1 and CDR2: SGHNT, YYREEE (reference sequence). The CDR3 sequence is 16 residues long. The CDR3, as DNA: TGTGCCAGCAGCTTCGACGGGTCCTCTGGGGCCAACGTCCTGACTTTC. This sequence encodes CASSFDGSSGANVLTF.

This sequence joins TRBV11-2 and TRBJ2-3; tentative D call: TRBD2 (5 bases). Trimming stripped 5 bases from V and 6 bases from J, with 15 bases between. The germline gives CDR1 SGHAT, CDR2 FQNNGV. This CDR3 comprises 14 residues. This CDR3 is CASSITLALDTQYF. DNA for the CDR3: TGTGCCAGCAGCATCACTCTAGCCCTCGATACGCAGTATTTT.

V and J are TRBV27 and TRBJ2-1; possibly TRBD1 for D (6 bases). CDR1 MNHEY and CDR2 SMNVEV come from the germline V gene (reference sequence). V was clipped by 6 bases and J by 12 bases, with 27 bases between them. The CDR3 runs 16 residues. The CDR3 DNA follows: TGTGCCAGCAGATCGTTTTCAGGGGCCGGGGATGGGGTGCAGTTCTTC. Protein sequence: CASRSFSGAGDGVQFF.

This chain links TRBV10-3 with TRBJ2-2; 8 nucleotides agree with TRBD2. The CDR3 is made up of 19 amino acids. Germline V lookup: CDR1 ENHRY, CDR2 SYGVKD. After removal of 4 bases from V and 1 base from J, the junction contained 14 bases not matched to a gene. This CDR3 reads CAISGPGRRTSRNTGELFF. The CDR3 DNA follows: TGTGCCATCAGTGGGCCGGGACGGAGGACTAGCAGGAACACCGGGGAGCTGTTTTTT.

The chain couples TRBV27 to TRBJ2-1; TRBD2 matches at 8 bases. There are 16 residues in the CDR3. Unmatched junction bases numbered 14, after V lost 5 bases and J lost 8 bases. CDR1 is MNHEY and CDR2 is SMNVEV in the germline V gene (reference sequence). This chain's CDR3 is CASSVNPGLAVYEQFF. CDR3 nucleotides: TGTGCCAGCAGTGTTAACCCTGGACTAGCTGTGTATGAGCAGTTCTTC.